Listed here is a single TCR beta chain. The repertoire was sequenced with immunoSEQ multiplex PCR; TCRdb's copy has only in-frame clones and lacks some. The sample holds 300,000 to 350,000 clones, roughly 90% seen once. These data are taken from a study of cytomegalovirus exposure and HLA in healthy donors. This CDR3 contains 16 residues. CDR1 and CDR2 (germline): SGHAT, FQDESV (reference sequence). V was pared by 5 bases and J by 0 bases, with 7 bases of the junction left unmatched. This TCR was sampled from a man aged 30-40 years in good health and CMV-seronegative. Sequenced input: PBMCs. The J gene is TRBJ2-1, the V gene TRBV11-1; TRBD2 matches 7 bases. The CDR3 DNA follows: TGTGCCAGCAGCCTCTCTAGCGGTAGCTCCTACAATGAGCAGTTCTTC. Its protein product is CASSLSSGSSYNEQFF.